The 5 T cell receptor beta chains presented below share a single source sample, sequenced in a study of a mutant IDH1 vaccine in newly diagnosed glioma. Antigens of these TCRs are unknown. Time point of the sample: week 47, end of study. In the vaccine, a single dose held 300 ug of the mutant IDH1 20-mer peptide, along with topical imiquimod. Clones were read by immunoSEQ multiplex PCR, and TCRdb kept only the in-frame ones, dropping some. The profile shows about 34,000 clones, 80% to 90% of them singletons. The specimen comprised PBMCs, sampled from a glioma patient whose treatment included an IDH1 peptide vaccine. The source of these receptors is a woman younger than 45 with glioma.

The CDR3 region is CASSGAGYEQFF. CDR3 bases: TGTGCCAGCAGTGGAGCGGGATACGAGCAGTTCTTC. The chain is built from TRBV25-1 and TRBJ2-1; TRBD2 matches at 7 bases. From germline, CDR1 is MGHDK and CDR2 SYGVNS. Germline trimming cut 4 bases from V and 10 bases from J; bases unmatched to any gene: 4. This CDR3 is 12 amino acids long.

The genes are TRBV9 and TRBJ2-2; 7 bases agree with TRBD2. Trimming cost V 0 bases and J 5 bases; bases outside gene matches: 4. In germline, CDR1 is SGDLS, CDR2 YYNGEE. The CDR3 loop spans 15 amino acids. The CDR3 spells CASSVDGTTTGELFF. The CDR3 coding sequence is TGTGCCAGCAGCGTAGACGGGACTACTACCGGGGAGCTGTTTTTT.

The chain links TRBV6-5 to TRBJ2-5, with 8 bases that match TRBD1. The CDR3 runs 14 residues. Germline trimming cut 7 bases from V and 2 bases from J; bases unmatched to any gene: 6. Germline V gene lookup returns CDR1 MNHEY and CDR2 SVGAGI. The CDR3 coding sequence is TGTGCCAGCAAAACGGGACAGGTACAAGAGACCCAGTACTTC. It specifies CASKTGQVQETQYF.

V usage is TRBV7-8 and J usage is TRBJ2-7; D call uncertain. The CDR3 spans 13 residues. Per germline, CDR1 SGHVS and CDR2 FQNEAQ. V was trimmed by 3 bases and J by 2 bases, leaving 8 bases between them. CDR3 in DNA: TGTGCCAGCAGCTTCCTTACCACCTACGAGCAGTACTTC. Translated, it gives CASSFLTTYEQYF. The entire variable domain, with the rest obtained from reference TRBV7-8 and TRBJ2-7, is as follows: GAGVSQSPRYKVAKRGQDVALRCDPISGHVSLFWYQQALGQGPEFLTYFQNEAQLDKSGLPSDRFFAERPEGSVSTLKIQRTQQEDSAVYLCASSFLTTYEQYFGPGTRLTVT.

The gene calls are TRBV2 and TRBJ1-2, with D uncertain. Trimming pared 1 base from V and 1 base from J, leaving 4 bases between. The CDR3 loop spans 13 amino acids. The germline gives CDR1 SNHLY, CDR2 FYNNEI. The DNA of the CDR3 is TGTGCCAGCAGTGAAGTAATTAACTATGGCTACACCTTC. This sequence encodes CASSEVINYGYTF.